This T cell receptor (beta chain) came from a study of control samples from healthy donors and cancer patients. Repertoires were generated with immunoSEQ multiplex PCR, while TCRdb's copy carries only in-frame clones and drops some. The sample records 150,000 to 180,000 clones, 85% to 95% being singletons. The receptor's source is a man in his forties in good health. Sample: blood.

CDR3 coding DNA: TGTGCCACCAACGGCCGTCCGAACACCGGGGAGCTGTTTTTT. Encoded protein: CATNGRPNTGELFF. The gene calls are TRBV24-1 and TRBJ2-2; D is ambiguous. The CDR3 is 14 residues long. Trimming cost V 8 bases and J 0 bases, with 9 bases left between them. Germline CDR1 and CDR2: KGHDR and SFDVKD.